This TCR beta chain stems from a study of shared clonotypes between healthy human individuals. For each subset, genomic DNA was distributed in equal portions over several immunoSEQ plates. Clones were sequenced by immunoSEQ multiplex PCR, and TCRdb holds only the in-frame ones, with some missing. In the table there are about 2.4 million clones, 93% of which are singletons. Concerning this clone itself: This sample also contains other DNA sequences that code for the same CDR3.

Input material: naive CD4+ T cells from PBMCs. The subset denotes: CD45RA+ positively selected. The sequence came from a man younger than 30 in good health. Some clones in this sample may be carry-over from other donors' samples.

The CDR3 DNA reads TGTGCCAGCAGCTTAGTCCAGGGGAGCTACGAGCAGTACTTC. This encodes CASSLVQGSYEQYF. The chain joins TRBV7-2 to TRBJ2-7, with D maybe TRBD1 (6 bases). V dropped 1 base and J dropped 3 bases, with 10 bases sitting between them. The germline V gene has CDR1 SGHTA and CDR2 FQGNSA. This CDR3 comprises 14 residues.